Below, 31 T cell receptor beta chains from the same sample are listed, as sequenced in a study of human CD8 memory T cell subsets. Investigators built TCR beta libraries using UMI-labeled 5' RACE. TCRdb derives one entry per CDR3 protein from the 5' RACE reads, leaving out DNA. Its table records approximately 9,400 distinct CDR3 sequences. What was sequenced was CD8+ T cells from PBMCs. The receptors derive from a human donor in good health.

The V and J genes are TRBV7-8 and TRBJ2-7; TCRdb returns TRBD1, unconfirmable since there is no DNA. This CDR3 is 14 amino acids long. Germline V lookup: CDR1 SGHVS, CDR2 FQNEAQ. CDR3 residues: CASSPRTGGYEQYF.

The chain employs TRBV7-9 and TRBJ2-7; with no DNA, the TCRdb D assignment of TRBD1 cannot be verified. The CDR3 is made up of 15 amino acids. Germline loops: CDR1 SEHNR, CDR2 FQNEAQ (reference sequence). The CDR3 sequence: CASSFGGRGGYEQYF.

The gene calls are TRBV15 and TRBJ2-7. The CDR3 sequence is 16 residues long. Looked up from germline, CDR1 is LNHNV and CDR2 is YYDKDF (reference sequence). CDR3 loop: CATSRESSGSSYEQYF.

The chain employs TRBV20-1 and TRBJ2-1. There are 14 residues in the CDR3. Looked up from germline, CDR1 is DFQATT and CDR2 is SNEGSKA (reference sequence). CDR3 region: CSVIREEEQNEQFF.

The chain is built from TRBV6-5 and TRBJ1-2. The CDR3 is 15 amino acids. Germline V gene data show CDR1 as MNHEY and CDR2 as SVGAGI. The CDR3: CASSYNRERGYGYTF.

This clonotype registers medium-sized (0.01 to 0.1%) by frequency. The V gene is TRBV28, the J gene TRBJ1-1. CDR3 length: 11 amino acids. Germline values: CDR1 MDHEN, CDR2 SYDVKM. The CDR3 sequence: CASRRNTEAFF.

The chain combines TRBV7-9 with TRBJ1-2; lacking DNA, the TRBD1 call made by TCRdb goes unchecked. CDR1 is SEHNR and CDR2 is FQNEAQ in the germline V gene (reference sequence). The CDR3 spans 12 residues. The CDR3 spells CASSSGMDGYTF.

CDR3 sequence reads: CASSLFRATSSYNEQFF. The J gene is TRBJ2-1, the V gene TRBV5-1; TCRdb names TRBD2, which stays unverified in the absence of DNA. The CDR3 extends over 17 amino acids. Per germline, CDR1 SGHRS and CDR2 YFSETQ.

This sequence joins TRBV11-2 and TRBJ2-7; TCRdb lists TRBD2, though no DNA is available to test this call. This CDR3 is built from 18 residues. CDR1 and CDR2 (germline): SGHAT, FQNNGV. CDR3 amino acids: CASSLDGLAGGPLYEQYF.

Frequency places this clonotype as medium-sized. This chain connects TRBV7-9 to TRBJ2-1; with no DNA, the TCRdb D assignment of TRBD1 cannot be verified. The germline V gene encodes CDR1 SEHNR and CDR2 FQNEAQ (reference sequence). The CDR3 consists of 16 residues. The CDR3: CASSFVTGGAGNEQFF. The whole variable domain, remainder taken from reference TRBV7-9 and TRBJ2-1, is DTGVSQNPRHKITKRGQNVTFRCDPISEHNRLYWYRQTLGQGPEFLTYFQNEAQLEKSRLLSDRFSAERPKGSFSTLEIQRTEQGDSAMYLCASSFVTGGAGNEQFFGPGTRLTVL.

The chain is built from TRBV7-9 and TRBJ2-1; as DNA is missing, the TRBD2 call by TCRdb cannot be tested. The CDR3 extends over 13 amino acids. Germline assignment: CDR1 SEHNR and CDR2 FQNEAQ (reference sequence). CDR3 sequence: CASSPRDGYTQFF.

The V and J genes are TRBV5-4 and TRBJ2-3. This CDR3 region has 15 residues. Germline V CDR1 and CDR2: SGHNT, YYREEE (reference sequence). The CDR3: CASSLRWSRTDTQYF.

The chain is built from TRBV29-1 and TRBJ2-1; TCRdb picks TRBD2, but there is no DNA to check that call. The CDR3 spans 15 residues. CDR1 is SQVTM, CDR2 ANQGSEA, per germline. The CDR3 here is CSVEGAGGLMGEQFF.

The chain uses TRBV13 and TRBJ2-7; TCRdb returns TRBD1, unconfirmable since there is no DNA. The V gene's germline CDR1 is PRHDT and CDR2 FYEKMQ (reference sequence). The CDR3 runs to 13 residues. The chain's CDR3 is CASSLDRGYEQYF.

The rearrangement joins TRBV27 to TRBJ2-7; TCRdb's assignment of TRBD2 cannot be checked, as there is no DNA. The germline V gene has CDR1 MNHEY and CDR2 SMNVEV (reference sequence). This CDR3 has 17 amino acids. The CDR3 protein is CASSFSSRTSGSYEQYF.

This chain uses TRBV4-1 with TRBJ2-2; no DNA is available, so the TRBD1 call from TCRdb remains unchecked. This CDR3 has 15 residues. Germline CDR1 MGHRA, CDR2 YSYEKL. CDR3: CASSQRGRGTGELFF.

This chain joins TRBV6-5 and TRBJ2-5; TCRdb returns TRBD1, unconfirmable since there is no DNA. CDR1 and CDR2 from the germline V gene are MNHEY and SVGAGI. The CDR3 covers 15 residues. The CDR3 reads CASRENRDRKETQYF.

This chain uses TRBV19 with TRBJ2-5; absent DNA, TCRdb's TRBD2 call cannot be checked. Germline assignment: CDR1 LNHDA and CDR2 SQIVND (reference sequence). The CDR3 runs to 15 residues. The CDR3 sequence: CASSIVLASEETQYF.

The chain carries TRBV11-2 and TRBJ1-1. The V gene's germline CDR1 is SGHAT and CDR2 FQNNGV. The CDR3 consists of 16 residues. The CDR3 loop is CASSLDLGRVNTEAFF.

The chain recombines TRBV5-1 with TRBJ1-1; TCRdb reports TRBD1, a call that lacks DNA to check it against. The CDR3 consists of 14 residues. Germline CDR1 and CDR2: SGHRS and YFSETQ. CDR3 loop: CASSPGTGVTEAFF.

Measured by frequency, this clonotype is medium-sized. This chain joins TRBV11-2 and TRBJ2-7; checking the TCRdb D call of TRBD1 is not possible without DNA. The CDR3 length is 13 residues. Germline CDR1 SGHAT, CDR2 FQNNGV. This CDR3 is CASSNGRGYEQYF.

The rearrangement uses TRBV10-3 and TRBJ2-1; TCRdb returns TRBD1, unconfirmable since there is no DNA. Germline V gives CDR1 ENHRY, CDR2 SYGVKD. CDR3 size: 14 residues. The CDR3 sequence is CAISESTGAGEQFF.

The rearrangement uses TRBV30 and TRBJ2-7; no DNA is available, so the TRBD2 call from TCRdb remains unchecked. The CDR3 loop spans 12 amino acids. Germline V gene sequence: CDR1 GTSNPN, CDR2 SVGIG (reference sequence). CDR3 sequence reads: CAAGEAGYEQYF.

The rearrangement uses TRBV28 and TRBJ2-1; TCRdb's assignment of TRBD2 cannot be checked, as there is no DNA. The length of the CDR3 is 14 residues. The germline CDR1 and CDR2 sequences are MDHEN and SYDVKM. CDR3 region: CATSLRGSYNEQFF.

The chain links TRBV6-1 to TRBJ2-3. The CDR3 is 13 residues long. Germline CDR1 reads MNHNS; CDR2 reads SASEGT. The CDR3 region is CASSDVIPDTQYF.

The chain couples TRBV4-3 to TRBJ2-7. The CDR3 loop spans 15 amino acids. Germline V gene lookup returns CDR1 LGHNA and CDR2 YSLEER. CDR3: CASSQEATGSYEQYF.

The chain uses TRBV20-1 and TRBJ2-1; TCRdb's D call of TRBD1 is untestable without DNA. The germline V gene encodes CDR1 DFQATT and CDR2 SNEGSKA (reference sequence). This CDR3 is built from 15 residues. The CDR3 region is CSAREVGQSYNEQFF.

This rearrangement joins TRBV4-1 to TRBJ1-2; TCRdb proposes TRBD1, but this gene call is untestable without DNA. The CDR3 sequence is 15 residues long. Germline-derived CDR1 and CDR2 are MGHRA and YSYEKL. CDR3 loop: CASSQGPGRDYGYTF.

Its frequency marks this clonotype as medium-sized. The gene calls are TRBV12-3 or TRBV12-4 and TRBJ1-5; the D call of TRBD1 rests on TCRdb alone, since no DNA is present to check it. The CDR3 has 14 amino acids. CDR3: CASRTTGHNQPQHF.

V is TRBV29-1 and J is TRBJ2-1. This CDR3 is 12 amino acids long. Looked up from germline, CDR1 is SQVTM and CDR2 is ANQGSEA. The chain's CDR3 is CSVERNYNEQFF.

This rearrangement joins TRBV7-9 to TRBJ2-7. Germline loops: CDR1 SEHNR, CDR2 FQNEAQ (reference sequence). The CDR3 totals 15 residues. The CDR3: CASSVASDLSYEQYF.